These 12 T cell receptor beta chains share one sample of origin, sequenced in a study of blood T cells in healthy people across ages. The use of a sample-barcoded 5' primer and a J-beta primer mix characterized a second PCR of about 6 to 11 cycles. TCRdb reanalysed the 5' RACE reads using MiXCR and keeps one entry per CDR3 protein. The table records over 1,300,000 distinct CDR3 sequences, almost 60% of them present only once. The sample taken for sequencing was blood. These receptors were taken from a man aged 18 to 30 in good health.

The chain has TRBV5-1 and TRBJ2-1; TRBD2 might be the D (6 bases). The germline V and J ends were trimmed by 3 bases and 7 bases, with 17 bases remaining between them. The CDR3 extends over 15 amino acids. Per the germline V gene, CDR1 is SGHRS and CDR2 is YFSETQ. CDR3 sequence: CASSSGGQEKNEQFF. CDR3 coding DNA: TGCGCCAGCAGCTCCGGGGGTCAGGAAAAGAATGAGCAGTTCTTC.

This clonotype was detected a few times. The rearrangement links TRBV12-3 or TRBV12-4 to TRBJ2-1, with 10 bases matching TRBD1. V lost 3 bases and J lost 5; bases outside the gene matches: 4. CDR3 length: 15 amino acids. CDR3 in DNA: TGTGCCAGCAGTTTCCCCGGGACAGGGGACAATGAGCAGTTCTTC. As protein: CASSFPGTGDNEQFF.

The rearrangement uses TRBV20-1 and TRBJ2-7; a possible D gene is TRBD2 (6 bases). With the DNA end fitting TRBJ2-5 better, the J assignment may be wrong. This CDR3 has 15 amino acids. The germline CDR1 and CDR2 sequences are DFQATT and SNEGSKA (reference sequence). CDR3 sequence reads: CSEFRGGGRRETQYF. The CDR3 nucleotides are TGCAGTGAGTTTCGGGGAGGAGGCCGGAGAGAGACCCAGTACTTC.

The chain has TRBV20-1 and TRBJ2-7; possibly TRBD1 for D (6 bases). The CDR3 is 15 amino acids. CDR1 is DFQATT, CDR2 SNEGSKA, per germline (reference sequence). V was cut by 3 bases and J by 1 base, with 16 bases left in between. This CDR3 is CSASTLRGKSYEQYF. The CDR3 bases are TGCAGTGCTAGTACCCTCAGGGGAAAGTCCTACGAGCAGTACTTC.

The chain carries TRBV4-1 and TRBJ1-6; D might be TRBD1 (5 bases). Germline V lookup: CDR1 MGHRA, CDR2 YSYEKL. The CDR3 is made up of 19 amino acids. The germline V and J ends were trimmed by 4 bases and 5 bases, with 24 bases remaining between them. CDR3 region: CASSPYALDRDGNNSPLHF. The CDR3 bases are TGCGCCAGCAGCCCTTACGCATTAGACCGGGACGGAAATAATTCACCCCTCCACTTT.

The chain joins TRBV5-1 to TRBJ1-4, with TRBD1 matching over 10 bases. V shed 1 base and J 8 bases; nucleotides not matched to a gene: 5. The CDR3 covers 15 residues. The germline V gene has CDR1 SGHRS and CDR2 YFSETQ. This CDR3 is CASSLRQGAEEKLFF. In nucleotides, the CDR3 is TGCGCCAGCAGCTTGAGACAGGGGGCGGAGGAAAAACTGTTTTTT.

This sequence joins TRBV12-3 or TRBV12-4 and TRBJ2-1; 8 nucleotides line up with TRBD2. The CDR3 consists of 16 residues. The trim removed 4 bases at V and 5 bases at J, leaving 10 bases unmatched. This CDR3 is CASSSGTRWKNNEQFF. In DNA, the CDR3 is TGTGCCAGCAGTTCGGGGACTAGGTGGAAGAACAATGAGCAGTTCTTC.

V usage is TRBV12-3 or TRBV12-4 and J usage is TRBJ2-3; 8 bases match TRBD1. This CDR3 spans 15 amino acids. V shed 6 bases, J shed 3 bases, and the junction held 8 bases outside the gene matches. CDR3 in amino acids: CASRRTGLPTDTQYF. DNA for the CDR3: TGTGCCAGCAGGCGGACAGGGCTCCCTACAGATACGCAGTATTTT.

The chain is built from TRBV10-3 and TRBJ1-4; possible D gene TRBD1, 6 bases. This CDR3 is built from 17 residues. In germline, CDR1 is ENHRY, CDR2 SYGVKD. Trimming removed 2 bases at V and 0 bases at J, with 13 bases between. Here the CDR3 DNA reads TGTGCCATCAGTGAGACAGGGTATAAAGCAACTAATGAAAAACTGTTTTTT. Translating gives CAISETGYKATNEKLFF.

The CDR3 DNA reads TGCGCCAGCAGCCAAGTTTCCCTTTACAATGAGCAGTACTTC. This codes for CASSQVSLYNEQYF. The chain is built from TRBV4-1 and TRBJ2-7; D remains unclear. This CDR3 contains 14 residues. The ends were cut back, 1 base at V and 7 bases at J, with 14 bases in the middle. Looked up from germline, CDR1 is MGHRA and CDR2 is YSYEKL.

The J gene is TRBJ1-2, the V gene TRBV9, with D possibly matching TRBD1 (6 bases). Trimming pared 3 bases from V and 3 bases from J, leaving 15 bases between. The CDR3 is 15 residues long. CDR1 and CDR2 from the germline V gene are SGDLS and YYNGEE. The CDR3 loop is CASSGRRDTDYGYTF. CDR3 in DNA: TGTGCCAGCAGCGGACGCCGGGACACGGACTATGGCTACACCTTC.

The chain employs TRBV9 and TRBJ1-2, with a tentative D call TRBD1 (5 bases). Germline CDR1 is SGDLS and CDR2 is YYNGEE. The CDR3 is 13 amino acids. V lost 4 bases and J lost 4, with 11 bases in between. DNA of the CDR3: TGTGCCAGCAGCCCCGAGGGGATCTATGGCTACACCTTC. Translating it yields CASSPEGIYGYTF. The whole variable domain, filled in from reference TRBV9 and TRBJ1-2, reads DSGVTQTPKHLITATGQRVTLRCSPRSGDLSVYWYQQSLDQGLQFLIQYYNGEERAKGNILERFSAQQFPDLHSELNLSSLELGDSALYFCASSPEGIYGYTFGSGTRLTVV.